A selection of T cell receptor beta chains follows, all from one sample in a study of blood T cell repertoires in COVID-19. Using immunoSEQ multiplex PCR, the repertoire was profiled, and TCRdb retains in-frame clones only, with some absent. The data contain about 210,000 clones, 75% to 85% of them singletons. The sample comprised peripheral blood. The source is a middle-aged man with active or convalescent COVID-19. Both conserved end residues are part of each CDR3. A D gene is named only where the DNA matches it firmly. Clone size, where shown, is once, few, many, or a class for clones that have expanded.

v_gene	d_gene	abundance	j_gene	CDR3aa	CDR3nt
TRBV7-2	NA	NA	TRBJ1-3	CASSLEQDFFFSGNTIYF	TGTGCCAGCAGCTTAGAACAGGATTTCTTTTTCTCTGGAAACACCATATATTTT
TRBV5-4	TRBD1	NA	TRBJ1-2	CASSFGDRDRPGYTF	TGTGCCAGCAGCTTTGGGGACAGGGACAGACCAGGCTACACCTTC
TRBV4-1	NA	NA	TRBJ1-1	CASSLSPTNTEAFF	TGCGCCAGCAGCCTTAGCCCCACGAACACTGAAGCTTTCTTT
TRBV6-5	NA	NA	TRBJ2-2	CASQPSPRGTGELFF	TGTGCCAGCCAACCTTCCCCGCGGGGTACCGGGGAGCTGTTTTTT
TRBV7-6	TRBD1	NA	TRBJ2-3	CASSLVRQGATDTQYF	TGTGCCAGCAGCTTAGTTCGGCAGGGGGCAACAGATACGCAGTATTTT
TRBV27	NA	NA	TRBJ2-3	CASTSTDTQYF	TGTGCCAGCACTAGCACAGATACGCAGTATTTT
TRBV7-9	TRBD1	NA	TRBJ1-1	CASSFRTGTTEAFF	TGTGCCAGCAGCTTTCGGACAGGGACAACTGAAGCTTTCTTT
TRBV4-3	NA	NA	TRBJ2-2	CASSQDRWGAYTGELFF	TGCGCCAGCAGCCAAGATCGGTGGGGCGCTTACACCGGGGAGCTGTTTTTT
TRBV28	NA	NA	TRBJ1-6	CASIPGQLSSYNSPLHF	TGTGCCAGCATCCCCGGACAGCTTAGCTCCTATAATTCACCCCTCCACTTT
TRBV28	NA	once	TRBJ1-6	CASSLSGEALHF	TGTGCCAGCAGTTTATCGGGGGAGGCCCTCCACTTT
TRBV7-3	NA	NA	TRBJ2-1	CASSLQGSSYNEQFF	TGTGCCAGCAGCCTCCAGGGAAGCTCCTACAATGAGCAGTTCTTC
TRBV21-1	NA	NA	TRBJ2-3	CASSRGTGSFSDTQYF	TGTGCCAGCAGCCGGGGGACAGGGAGTTTCTCAGATACGCAGTATTTT
TRBV2	NA	NA	TRBJ1-1	CASIDRQNTEAFF	TGTGCCAGCATAGACAGGCAGAACACTGAAGCTTTCTTT
TRBV7-2	NA	NA	TRBJ1-5	CASSFQGSNQPQHF	TGTGCCAGCAGCTTTCAGGGGTCCAATCAGCCCCAGCATTTT
TRBV4-2	NA	NA	TRBJ1-2	CASGRGGGYTF	TGTGCCAGCGGCCGCGGGGGGGGCTACACCTTC
TRBV9	TRBD2	NA	TRBJ2-2	CASSEGLAGESGGELFF	TGTGCCAGCAGCGAGGGACTAGCGGGAGAATCGGGAGGGGAGCTGTTTTTT
TRBV6-6	NA	NA	TRBJ1-3	CASRGAGNTIYF	TGTGCCAGCAGAGGGGCCGGAAACACCATATATTTT